These 8 T cell receptor beta chains were sequenced from one sample in a study of CD8 T cells in ankylosing spondylitis. TCRdb re-analysed the 5' RACE reads in MiXCR, keeping a single row per CDR3 protein. Counted here are around 130,000 distinct CDR3 sequences, roughly 13% occurring once; the ten biggest clones make up about 3%. The sequencing input was blood, either unsorted or a sorted T cell fraction (not recorded which). The receptor source for this set is a female donor with ankylosing spondylitis or in good health (not recorded which).

This clonotype was counted many times. The J gene is TRBJ2-1, the V gene TRBV7-9; 10 nucleotides align to TRBD2. J gave up 4 bases and V 8 bases, and 11 bases lay outside the gene matches. The CDR3 runs 16 residues. Germline V lookup: CDR1 SEHNR, CDR2 FQNEAQ (reference sequence). The CDR3 sequence: CASHIATSGKYNEQFF. DNA of the CDR3: TGTGCCAGCCACATCGCTACTAGCGGGAAGTACAATGAGCAGTTCTTC.

This clonotype showed up just a few times. The V call is TRBV14, the J call TRBJ2-3, with TRBD2 identical over 11 bases. After removal of 2 bases from V and 8 bases from J, the junction contained 6 bases not matched to a gene. The CDR3 runs 15 residues. Germline V gene data show CDR1 as SGHDN and CDR2 as FVKESK. The CDR3 region is CASSQIGLAGGTQYF. The CDR3 DNA is TGTGCCAGCAGCCAAATAGGACTAGCGGGCGGTACGCAGTATTTT.

This chain joins TRBV11-2 and TRBJ2-5; TRBD1 might be the D (6 bases). V was shortened by 5 bases and J by 0 bases, with 19 bases between the two germline ends. The germline V gene encodes CDR1 SGHAT and CDR2 FQNNGV. The CDR3 is 17 amino acids. In DNA form, the CDR3 reads TGTGCCAGCAGCCTGGGACACTCAACTCGGTACCAAGAGACCCAGTACTTC. The encoded protein is CASSLGHSTRYQETQYF.

The V and J genes are TRBV30 and TRBJ2-7; D is undetermined. The CDR3 is 11 amino acids. The ends were cut back, 4 bases at V and 4 bases at J, with 8 bases in the middle. The germline V gene has CDR1 GTSNPN and CDR2 SVGIG (reference sequence). The CDR3 loop reads CAWMQGYEQYF. The CDR3 DNA sequence: TGTGCCTGGATGCAAGGGTACGAGCAGTACTTC. The entire variable domain, with the rest obtained from reference TRBV30 and TRBJ2-7, is as follows: SQTIHQWPATLVQPVGSPLSLECTVEGTSNPNLYWYRQAAGRGLQLLFYSVGIGQISSEVPQNLSASRPQDRQFILSSKKLLLSDSGFYLCAWMQGYEQYFGPGTRLTVT.

The table lists this clonotype with a few counts. The gene calls are TRBV19 and TRBJ1-1; D possibly corresponds to TRBD1 (6 bases). Trimming cost V 5 bases and J 6 bases, with 13 bases left between them. The CDR3 covers 13 residues. Germline loops: CDR1 LNHDA, CDR2 SQIVND (reference sequence). In DNA form, the CDR3 reads TGTGCCAGTAGTCCTACAGGGTTGGCTGAAGCTTTCTTT. Protein: CASSPTGLAEAFF.

This clonotype has a handful of counts. The genes are TRBV6-1 and TRBJ2-1, with 11 bases that match TRBD2. The V gene's germline CDR1 is MNHNS and CDR2 SASEGT. The J segment lost 6 bases and the V segment lost 5 bases, leaving 3 bases of the junction unmatched. This CDR3 spans 14 amino acids. The CDR3 bases are TGTGCCAGCAGTACTAGCGGGAGTTCCAATGAGCAGTTCTTC. It codes for CASSTSGSSNEQFF.

This clonotype was detected only a few times. V is TRBV11-2 and J is TRBJ2-1, with 10 nucleotides matching TRBD2. CDR1 is SGHAT and CDR2 is FQNNGV in the germline V gene. With V trimmed by 0 bases and J by 3 bases, 5 bases remained unmatched. The CDR3 consists of 17 residues. The CDR3 region is CASSLETRLAGYNEQFF. The CDR3 DNA follows: TGTGCCAGCAGCTTAGAAACGAGACTAGCGGGCTACAATGAGCAGTTCTTC.

This clonotype occurred a few times. The chain combines TRBV7-2 with TRBJ1-1; D gene ambiguous. Germline V lookup: CDR1 SGHTA, CDR2 FQGNSA. Trimming stripped 6 bases from V and 1 base from J, with 9 bases between. The CDR3 is 13 amino acids. CDR3 in amino acids: CASRGEGNTEAFF. CDR3 sequence (DNA): TGTGCCAGCAGGGGAGAGGGGAACACTGAAGCTTTCTTT.